The 27 T cell receptor beta chains below were found in one sample sequenced in a study of cytotoxic CD8 clonotypes in ibrutinib-treated CLL. The repertoire was sequenced with immunoSEQ multiplex PCR; TCRdb's copy has only in-frame clones and lacks some. The data contain 7,000 or so clones, roughly 70% of them singletons. Sequences were derived from PBMCs, sampled before ibrutinib treatment. The receptor set was obtained from a human donor with chronic lymphocytic leukemia.

V usage is TRBV28 and J usage is TRBJ2-5; 11 bases line up with TRBD1. CDR3 length equals 15 residues. Per the germline V gene, CDR1 is MDHEN and CDR2 is SYDVKM. Trimming took 6 bases from V and 7 from J; bases not matched to a gene: 10. The CDR3 coding sequence is TGTGCCAGCAGCCTCGGACAGGGGGCTTCGGGGACCCAGTACTTC. Residues: CASSLGQGASGTQYF.

The genes are TRBV7-6 and TRBJ1-1; perhaps TRBD1 as D (5 bases). CDR3 length: 15 amino acids. V gave up 1 base and J gave up 5 bases, with 14 bases separating them. CDR1 SGHVS and CDR2 FNYEAQ come from the germline V gene. This chain's CDR3 is CASSLGLGGRTEAFF. CDR3 DNA: TGTGCCAGCAGCTTAGGCTTGGGGGGGAGGACTGAAGCTTTCTTT.

V gene TRBV9 combines with J gene TRBJ2-2; D is uncertain. The CDR3 has 15 amino acids. V shed 1 base and J shed 7 bases, with 14 bases lying between them. CDR1 and CDR2 (germline): SGDLS, YYNGEE. CDR3 DNA: TGTGCCAGCAGCGTACGTACGTCCAGGCGCGGGGAGCTGTTTTTT. This gives the protein CASSVRTSRRGELFF.

Notes on this clone: The junction and the germline gene differ at one end; a read error may be behind it. The chain couples TRBV6-5 to TRBJ1-1, with unresolved D. The V gene's germline CDR1 is MNHEY and CDR2 SVGAGI. This CDR3 region has 13 residues. The CDR3 DNA follows: TGTGCCGGCAGTTACAAGGAGGGCACTGAAGCTTTCTTT. Its protein product is CAGSYKEGTEAFF.

The CDR3 DNA sequence: TGTGCCAGCAGGATGGTGGGCGGGAACACTGAAGCTTTCTTT. Protein product: CASRMVGGNTEAFF. The chain combines TRBV2 with TRBJ1-1; D gene unclear. The V end lost 6 bases, the J end lost 1 base, and 12 bases lay between the germline ends. Germline assignment: CDR1 SNHLY and CDR2 FYNNEI. This CDR3 contains 14 residues.

By frequency in the sample, this clone is medium-sized (0.01 to 0.1%). This chain uses TRBV7-3 with TRBJ1-3; D perhaps matches TRBD1 (5 bases). Germline V gene sequence: CDR1 SGHTA, CDR2 FQGTGA. Trimming shortened V by 2 bases and J by 2 bases, and 10 bases separated the two germline ends. The CDR3 covers 15 residues. This CDR3 reads CASSLSPGPGNTIYF. DNA of the CDR3: TGTGCCAGCAGCTTATCTCCAGGGCCTGGAAACACCATATATTTT. Full variable domain (remainder filled in from reference TRBV7-3 and TRBJ1-3): GAGVSQTPSNKVTEKGKYVELRCDPISGHTALYWYRQSLGQGPEFLIYFQGTGAADDSGLPNDRFFAVRPEGSVSTLKIQRTERGDSAVYLCASSLSPGPGNTIYFGEGSWLTVV.

This clone showed up just once. The chain uses TRBV6-5 and TRBJ2-3; possibly TRBD1 for D (6 bases). The germline gives CDR1 MNHEY, CDR2 SVGAGI. The V gene lost 6 bases and the J gene lost 5 bases, with 15 bases spanning the gap. The CDR3 has 14 residues. CDR3 in amino acids: CASREPGVGDTQYF. As DNA, the CDR3 is TGTGCCAGCAGGGAACCAGGGGTCGGAGATACGCAGTATTTT.

This clone was detected only a few times. The V and J genes are TRBV4-2 and TRBJ1-5; possibly TRBD1 for D (5 bases). Germline lookup yields CDR1 LGHNA and CDR2 YNFKEQ. Trimming shortened V by 1 base and J by 11 bases, and 6 bases separated the two germline ends. There are 11 residues in the CDR3. The chain's CDR3 is CASSQGRAQHF. In DNA form, the CDR3 reads TGTGCCAGCAGCCAAGGCAGGGCCCAGCATTTT.

The gene calls are TRBV21-1 and TRBJ2-7; the DNA was not compared with TRBD2, the D call given in the table. TRBV21-1 is marked as a pseudogene. The CDR3 consists of 13 residues. The DNA of the CDR3 is TGTGCCATCTGGACTCTTACCCCCTACGAGCAGTACTTC. This gives the protein CAIWTLTPYEQYF.

This CDR3 reads CAISATGNYGYTF. The CDR3 region has the DNA TGTGCCATCAGTGCGACAGGGAACTATGGCTACACCTTC. This chain uses TRBV10-3 with TRBJ1-2; 7 bases line up with TRBD1. V was clipped by 4 bases and J by 2 bases; unmatched bases: 1. The CDR3 loop spans 13 amino acids. CDR1 is ENHRY, CDR2 SYGVKD, per germline.

The J gene is TRBJ2-7, the V gene TRBV7-9; no firm D call. Germline V gene data show CDR1 as SEHNR and CDR2 as FQNEAQ (reference sequence). The CDR3 contains 13 residues. V lost 4 bases and J 0 bases, leaving 7 bases between the germline ends. The CDR3 DNA is TGTGCCAGCAGCTCCAGTTCCTCCTACGAGCAGTACTTC. It translates to CASSSSSSYEQYF.

This clone was observed a handful of times. The chain carries TRBV7-9 and TRBJ1-5, with a possible D match to TRBD1 (5 bases). This CDR3 has 15 residues. V was trimmed by 0 bases and J by 3 bases, leaving 9 bases between them. Germline loops: CDR1 SEHNR, CDR2 FQNEAQ (reference sequence). CDR3 sequence reads: CASSLALGDNQPQHF. In nucleotides, the CDR3 is TGTGCCAGCAGCTTAGCGCTGGGGGACAATCAGCCCCAGCATTTT.

This clone was counted a few times. The chain joins TRBV4-2 to TRBJ1-6, with no clear D. Trimming took 0 bases from V and 7 from J, leaving 10 bases between them. Germline CDR1 LGHNA, CDR2 YNFKEQ. This CDR3 comprises 15 residues. This CDR3 is CASSQDPGLNSPLHF. The CDR3 DNA sequence: TGTGCCAGCAGCCAAGATCCGGGGTTGAATTCACCCCTCCACTTT.

V and J are TRBV27 and TRBJ1-1, with unresolved D. In germline, CDR1 is MNHEY, CDR2 SMNVEV (reference sequence). Trimming pared 1 base from V and 0 bases from J, leaving 6 bases between. The CDR3 is 14 residues long. This chain's CDR3 is CASSLLGLNTEAFF. CDR3 in DNA: TGTGCCAGCAGTTTATTAGGGCTGAACACTGAAGCTTTCTTT.

This clone appeared a single time. The chain combines TRBV28 with TRBJ2-5, with 12 bases fitting TRBD2. The CDR3 is 15 amino acids. Germline V gene sequence: CDR1 MDHEN, CDR2 SYDVKM. V shed 7 bases and J 4 bases; nucleotides not matched to a gene: 7. CDR3 in amino acids: CASTASGGAGETQYF. The CDR3 DNA reads as TGTGCCAGCACCGCTAGCGGGGGGGCCGGAGAGACCCAGTACTTC. The full variable domain, completed using reference TRBV28 and TRBJ2-5, is DVKVTQSSRYLVKRTGEKVFLECVQDMDHENMFWYRQDPGLGLRLIYFSYDVKMKEKGDIPEGYSVSREKKERFSLILESASTNQTSMYLCASTASGGAGETQYFGPGTRLLVL.

The J gene is TRBJ2-1, the V gene TRBV5-1; D possibly corresponds to TRBD2 (5 bases). CDR3 length: 13 residues. Germline V gene data show CDR1 as SGHRS and CDR2 as YFSETQ. Trimming pared 4 bases from V and 7 bases from J, leaving 12 bases between. The CDR3 coding sequence is TGCGCCAGCAGCCCTAGTCCGGGGAATGAGCAGTTCTTC. Translation gives CASSPSPGNEQFF.

The chain uses TRBV27 and TRBJ1-2; D not resolved. Germline V gene lookup returns CDR1 MNHEY and CDR2 SMNVEV (reference sequence). Deletions cut 0 bases from V and 4 bases from J, with 12 bases between. The CDR3 loop spans 15 amino acids. For the CDR3, the DNA is TGTGCCAGCAGTTTATCCTGGACGGATGGCTATGGCTACACCTTC. Amino acids: CASSLSWTDGYGYTF.

This clone was found a few times. The J gene is TRBJ2-3, the V gene TRBV11-2; D could derive from TRBD1 or TRBD2 (5 bases each). CDR3 length equals 16 residues. V lost 0 bases and J 3 bases, leaving 13 bases between the germline ends. Germline CDR1 and CDR2: SGHAT and FQNNGV. The chain's CDR3 is CASSLDPGAFTDTQYF. CDR3 DNA sequence: TGTGCCAGCAGCTTAGATCCCGGGGCGTTTACAGATACGCAGTATTTT.

The rearrangement links TRBV19 to TRBJ1-2; no reliable D call. The V end lost 1 base, the J end lost 3 bases, and 6 bases lay between the germline ends. In germline, CDR1 is LNHDA, CDR2 SQIVND (reference sequence). The length of the CDR3 is 13 residues. The CDR3: CASSIGADYGYTF. The CDR3 nucleotides are TGTGCCAGTAGTATAGGGGCTGACTATGGCTACACCTTC.

V and J are TRBV10-2 and TRBJ2-1, with 13 bases fitting TRBD2. CDR1 is WSHSY and CDR2 is SAAADI in the germline V gene. V lost 6 bases and J lost 4; bases outside the gene matches: 15. The CDR3 has 19 residues. The CDR3 nucleotides read TGCGCCAGCAGGGCACTAGCGGGAGGGCCGGGGGTGCGGTACAATGAGCAGTTCTTC. It yields the protein CASRALAGGPGVRYNEQFF.

Concerning this clone: Within the sample, other DNA sequences also encode this same CDR3. The V gene is TRBV18, the J gene TRBJ1-5; D unresolved. CDR1 is KGHSH, CDR2 LQKENI, per germline. The CDR3 is 13 amino acids. Trimming removed 6 bases at V and 4 bases at J, with 10 bases between. CDR3 sequence (DNA): TGTGCCAGCTCTCCCGACGGGAATCAGCCCCAGCATTTT. Amino acids: CASSPDGNQPQHF.

V and J are TRBV10-2 and TRBJ2-2; 11 nucleotides agree with TRBD2. This CDR3 comprises 16 residues. V dropped 4 bases and J dropped 4; count of bases not matched to a gene: 5. The V gene's germline CDR1 is WSHSY and CDR2 SAAADI. CDR3: CASSALAGEITGELFF. Here the CDR3 DNA reads TGCGCCAGCAGTGCACTAGCGGGAGAGATCACCGGGGAGCTGTTTTTT.

The chain joins TRBV4-1 to TRBJ2-7, with D uncertain. V was clipped by 1 base and J by 1 base, with 20 bases between them. Germline loops: CDR1 MGHRA, CDR2 YSYEKL. The CDR3 consists of 18 residues. CDR3 in DNA: TGCGCCAGCAGCCAAGTCCTTTTATGGCCGAACCCTTCCTACGAGCAGTACTTC. Protein sequence: CASSQVLLWPNPSYEQYF.

The genes are TRBV7-2 and TRBJ2-3; D not certain. Trimming removed 1 base from V and 2 bases from J, with 16 bases in between. Per germline, CDR1 SGHTA and CDR2 FQGNSA. CDR3 size: 17 residues. The CDR3 DNA sequence: TGTGCCAGCAGCTTAGTTGGGCAGTGGGCTCCCACAGATACGCAGTATTTT. Amino acids: CASSLVGQWAPTDTQYF. Together with reference TRBV7-2 and TRBJ2-3, the CDR3 gives the full variable domain: GAGVSQSPSNKVTEKGKDVELRCDPISGHTALYWYRQSLGQGLEFLIYFQGNSAPDKSGLPSDRFSAERTGGSVSTLTIQRTQQEDSAVYLCASSLVGQWAPTDTQYFGPGTRLTVL.

The chain couples TRBV6-5 to TRBJ2-7, with 10 bases identical to TRBD2. Germline CDR1 MNHEY, CDR2 SVGAGI. The CDR3 totals 13 residues. The V and J ends lost 8 bases and 3 bases, in that order; junction bases with no gene match: 4. CDR3 sequence (DNA): TGTGCCAGCCAAGCTAGCGGGGGCTACGAGCAGTACTTC. It is translated as CASQASGGYEQYF.

This clone has just a few counts. The J gene is TRBJ2-2, the V gene TRBV19, with a weak D call TRBD1 (7 bases). Per germline, CDR1 LNHDA and CDR2 SQIVND (reference sequence). The V end lost 6 bases, the J end lost 5 bases, and 16 bases lay between the germline ends. The CDR3 extends over 15 amino acids. The CDR3 nucleotides are TGTGCCAGTAGAGATCAGGGGGGTGCAACCGGGGAGCTGTTTTTT. It translates to CASRDQGGATGELFF. The full variable domain, in which reference TRBV19 and TRBJ2-2 provide the parts outside the CDR3, is DGGITQSPKYLFRKEGQNVTLSCEQNLNHDAMYWYRQDPGQGLRLIYYSQIVNDFQKGDIAEGYSVSREKKESFPLTVTSAQKNPTAFYLCASRDQGGATGELFFGEGSRLTVL.

This clone has just one count. V is TRBV6-1 and J is TRBJ2-7; D is perhaps TRBD2 (7 bases). Germline loops: CDR1 MNHNS, CDR2 SASEGT. The CDR3 is made up of 15 amino acids. V lost 8 bases and J 3 bases, leaving 20 bases between the germline ends. The CDR3 DNA reads as TGTGCCAGCTGGGGGGAGGGGGGAGGATTCTACGAGCAGTACTTC. Protein: CASWGEGGGFYEQYF.